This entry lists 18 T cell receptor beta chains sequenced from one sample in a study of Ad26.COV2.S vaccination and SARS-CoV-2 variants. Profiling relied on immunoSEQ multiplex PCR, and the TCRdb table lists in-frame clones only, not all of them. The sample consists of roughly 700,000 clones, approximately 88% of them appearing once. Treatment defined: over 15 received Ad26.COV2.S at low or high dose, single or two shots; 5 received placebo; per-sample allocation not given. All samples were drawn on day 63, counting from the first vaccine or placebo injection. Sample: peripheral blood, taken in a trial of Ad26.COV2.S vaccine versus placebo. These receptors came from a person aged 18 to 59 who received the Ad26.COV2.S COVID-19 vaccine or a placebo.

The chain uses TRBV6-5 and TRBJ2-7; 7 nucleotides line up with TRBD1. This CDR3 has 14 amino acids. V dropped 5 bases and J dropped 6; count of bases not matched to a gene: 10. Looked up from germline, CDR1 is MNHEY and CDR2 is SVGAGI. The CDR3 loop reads CASSQTGRGSEQYF. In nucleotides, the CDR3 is TGTGCCAGCAGTCAGACGGGCAGGGGGTCCGAGCAGTACTTC.

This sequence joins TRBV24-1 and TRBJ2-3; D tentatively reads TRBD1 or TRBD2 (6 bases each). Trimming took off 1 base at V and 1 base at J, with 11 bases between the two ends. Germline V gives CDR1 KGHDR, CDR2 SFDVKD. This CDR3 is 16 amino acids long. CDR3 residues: CATSDFGGKGTDTQYF. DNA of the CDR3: TGTGCCACCAGTGATTTCGGGGGCAAGGGCACAGATACGCAGTATTTT.

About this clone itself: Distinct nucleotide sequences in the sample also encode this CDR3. The CDR3 here is CASSLGQGSSPLHF. The DNA of the CDR3 is TGTGCCAGTAGTCTTGGACAGGGTAGTTCACCCCTCCACTTT. V and J are TRBV19 and TRBJ1-6; TRBD1 aligns across 8 bases. Germline V lookup: CDR1 LNHDA, CDR2 SQIVND (reference sequence). This CDR3 contains 14 residues. Trimming cost V 5 bases and J 9 bases; bases outside gene matches: 6.

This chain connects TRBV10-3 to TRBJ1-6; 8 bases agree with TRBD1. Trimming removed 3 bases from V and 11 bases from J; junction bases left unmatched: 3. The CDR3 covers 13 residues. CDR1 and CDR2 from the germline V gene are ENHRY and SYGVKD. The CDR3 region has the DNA TGTGCCATCAGTGACAGGGGGCTTGCACCCCTCCACTTT. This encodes CAISDRGLAPLHF.

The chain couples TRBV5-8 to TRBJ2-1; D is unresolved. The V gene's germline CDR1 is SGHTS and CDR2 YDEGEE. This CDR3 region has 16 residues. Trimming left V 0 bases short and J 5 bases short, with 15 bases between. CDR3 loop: CASSLAGWVTNNEQFF. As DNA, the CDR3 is TGTGCCAGCAGCTTGGCCGGGTGGGTTACAAACAATGAGCAGTTCTTC.

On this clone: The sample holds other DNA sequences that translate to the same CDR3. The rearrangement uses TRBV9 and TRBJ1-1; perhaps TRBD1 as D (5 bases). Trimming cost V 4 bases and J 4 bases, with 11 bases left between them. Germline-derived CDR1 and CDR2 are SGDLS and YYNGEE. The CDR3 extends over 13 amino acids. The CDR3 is CASSLGGGTEAFF. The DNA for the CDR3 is TGTGCCAGCAGCCTGGGGGGGGGCACTGAAGCTTTCTTT.

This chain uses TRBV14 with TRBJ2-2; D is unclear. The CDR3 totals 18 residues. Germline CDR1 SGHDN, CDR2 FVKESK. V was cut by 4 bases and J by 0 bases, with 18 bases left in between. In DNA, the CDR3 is TGTGCCAGCAGCCGAGAATCCCGGGCCTTCGCGAACACCGGGGAGCTGTTTTTT. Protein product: CASSRESRAFANTGELFF.

The CDR3 loop is CASSLGAAALSGNTIYF. CDR3 in DNA: TGCGCCAGCAGCTTGGGAGCAGCCGCCCTCTCTGGAAACACCATATATTTT. The chain links TRBV5-1 to TRBJ1-3; D ambiguous. The V gene's germline CDR1 is SGHRS and CDR2 YFSETQ. V lost 0 bases to trimming and J lost 0 bases, with 13 bases between them. There are 17 residues in the CDR3.

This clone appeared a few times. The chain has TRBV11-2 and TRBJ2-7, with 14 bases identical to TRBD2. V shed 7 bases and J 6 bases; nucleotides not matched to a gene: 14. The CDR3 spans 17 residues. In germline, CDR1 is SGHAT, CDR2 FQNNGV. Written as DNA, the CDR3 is TGTGCCAGCACCCTACCGGGACTAGCGGGAGCGACCTGCGAGCAGTACTTC. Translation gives CASTLPGLAGATCEQYF.

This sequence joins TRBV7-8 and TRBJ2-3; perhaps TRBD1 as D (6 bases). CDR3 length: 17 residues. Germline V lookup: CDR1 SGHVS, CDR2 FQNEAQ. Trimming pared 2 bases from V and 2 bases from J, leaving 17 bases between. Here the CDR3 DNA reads TGTGCCAGCAGCTTATTAACGGCAGGGGAATTCACAGATACGCAGTATTTT. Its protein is CASSLLTAGEFTDTQYF.

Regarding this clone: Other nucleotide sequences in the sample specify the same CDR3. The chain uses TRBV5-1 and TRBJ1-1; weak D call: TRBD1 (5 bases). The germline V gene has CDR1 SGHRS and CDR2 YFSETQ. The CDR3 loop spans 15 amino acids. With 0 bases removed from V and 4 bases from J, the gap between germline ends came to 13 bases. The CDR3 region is CASSLGGAGSTEAFF. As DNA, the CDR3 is TGCGCCAGCAGCTTGGGGGGCGCAGGGAGCACTGAAGCTTTCTTT.

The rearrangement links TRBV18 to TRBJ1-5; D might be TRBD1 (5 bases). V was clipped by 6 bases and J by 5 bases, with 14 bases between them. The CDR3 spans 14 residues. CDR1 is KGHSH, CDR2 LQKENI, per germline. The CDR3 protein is CASSRDRGDQPQHF. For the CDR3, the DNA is TGTGCCAGCTCGCGCGACAGAGGCGATCAGCCCCAGCATTTT.

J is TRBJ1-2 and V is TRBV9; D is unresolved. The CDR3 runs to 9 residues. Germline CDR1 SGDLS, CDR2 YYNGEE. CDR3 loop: CEKGIGYTF. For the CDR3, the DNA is TGTGAGAAGGGAATCGGCTACACCTTC.

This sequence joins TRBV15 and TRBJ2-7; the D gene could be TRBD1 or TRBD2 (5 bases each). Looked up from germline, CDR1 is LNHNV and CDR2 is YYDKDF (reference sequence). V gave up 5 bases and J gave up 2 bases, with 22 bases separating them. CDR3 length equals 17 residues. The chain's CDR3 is CATSDSAGRAGPYEQYF. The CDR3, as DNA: TGTGCCACCAGCGACTCGGCGGGCAGGGCAGGACCCTACGAGCAGTACTTC.

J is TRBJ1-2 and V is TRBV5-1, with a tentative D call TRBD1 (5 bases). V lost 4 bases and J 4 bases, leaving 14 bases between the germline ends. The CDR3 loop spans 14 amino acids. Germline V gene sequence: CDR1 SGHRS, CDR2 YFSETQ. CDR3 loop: CASSQVGQGYGYTF. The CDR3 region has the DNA TGCGCCAGCAGCCAAGTAGGGCAGGGCTATGGCTACACCTTC.

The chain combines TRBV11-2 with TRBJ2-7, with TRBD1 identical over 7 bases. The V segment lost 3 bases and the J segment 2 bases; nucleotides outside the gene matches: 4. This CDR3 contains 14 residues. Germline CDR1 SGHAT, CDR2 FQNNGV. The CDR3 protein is CASSFGQVPYEQYF. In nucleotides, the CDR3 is TGTGCCAGCAGCTTCGGACAGGTCCCCTACGAGCAGTACTTC.

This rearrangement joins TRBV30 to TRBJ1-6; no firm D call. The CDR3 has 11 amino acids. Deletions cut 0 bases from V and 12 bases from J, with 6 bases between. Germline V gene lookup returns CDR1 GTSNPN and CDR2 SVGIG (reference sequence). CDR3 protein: CAWSVREPLHF. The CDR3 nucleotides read TGTGCCTGGAGTGTTCGTGAACCCCTCCACTTT.

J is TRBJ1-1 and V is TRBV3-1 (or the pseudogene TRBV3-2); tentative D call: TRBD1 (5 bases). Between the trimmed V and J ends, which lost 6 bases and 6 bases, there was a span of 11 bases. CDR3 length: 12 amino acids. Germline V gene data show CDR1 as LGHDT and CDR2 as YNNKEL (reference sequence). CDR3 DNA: TGTGCCAGCAGTCGGGGCCGTGCTGAAGCTTTCTTT. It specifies CASSRGRAEAFF.